A selection of T cell receptor beta chains follows, all from one sample in a study of CD8+ T cells in alopecia areata. Libraries were prepared by immunoSEQ multiplex PCR; TCRdb keeps only in-frame clonotypes and omits some of them. The sample gives roughly 190,000 clones, more than 55% of which show up once; approximately 1.3% is in the top ten. Sequenced here: CD4+ T cells sorted from blood, sampled around week 50, from a patient treated with tofacitinib. These receptors were obtained from a human donor with alopecia areata. CDR3s include the opening cysteine and the closing phenylalanine or tryptophan. The order of the fields is V gene, D gene, clone size, J gene, CDR3 protein, CDR3 DNA. A D gene is named only where the DNA matches it firmly. Only some rows state a clone size, as once, few, many or a class for expanded clones.

v_call: TRBV27; d_call: TRBD1; clone_size: NA; j_call: TRBJ1-5; cdr3_aa: CASKGTGSNQPQHF; cdr3_nt: TGTGCCAGCAAAGGGACAGGGAGCAATCAGCCCCAGCATTTT
v_call: TRBV9; d_call: TRBD1; clone_size: NA; j_call: TRBJ2-2; cdr3_aa: CASSEGASNTGELFF; cdr3_nt: TGTGCCAGCAGCGAGGGGGCTTCCAACACCGGGGAGCTGTTTTTT
v_call: TRBV18; d_call: TRBD2; clone_size: NA; j_call: TRBJ2-3; cdr3_aa: CASSPKNLAGGPSTDTQYF; cdr3_nt: TGTGCCAGCTCACCAAAGAACCTAGCGGGGGGGCCGAGCACAGATACGCAGTATTTT
v_call: TRBV15; d_call: NA; clone_size: NA; j_call: TRBJ1-2; cdr3_aa: CATSLDRPNYGYTF; cdr3_nt: TGTGCCACCAGCCTTGACAGACCTAACTATGGCTACACCTTC
v_call: TRBV29-1; d_call: NA; clone_size: NA; j_call: TRBJ2-5; cdr3_aa: CSASQYDQTQYF; cdr3_nt: TGCAGCGCGTCCCAGTACGATCAGACCCAGTACTTC
v_call: TRBV29-1; d_call: TRBD1; clone_size: NA; j_call: TRBJ1-2; cdr3_aa: CSGETGGGGYGYTF; cdr3_nt: TGCAGCGGAGAGACAGGGGGCGGAGGCTATGGCTACACCTTC
v_call: TRBV29-1; d_call: NA; clone_size: NA; j_call: TRBJ2-3; cdr3_aa: CSVDMGGTTDTQYF; cdr3_nt: TGCAGCGTTGACATGGGCGGAACCACAGATACGCAGTATTTT
v_call: TRBV30; d_call: TRBD1; clone_size: NA; j_call: TRBJ2-5; cdr3_aa: CAWSVAGQGEETQYF; cdr3_nt: TGTGCCTGGAGTGTGGCTGGACAGGGAGAAGAGACCCAGTACTTC
v_call: TRBV29-1; d_call: TRBD2; clone_size: NA; j_call: TRBJ2-5; cdr3_aa: CSALPGLAGGTETQYF; cdr3_nt: TGCAGCGCCCTACCGGGACTAGCGGGGGGGACGGAGACCCAGTACTTC
v_call: TRBV7-2; d_call: NA; clone_size: NA; j_call: TRBJ2-2; cdr3_aa: CASSLAGENTGELFF; cdr3_nt: TGTGCCAGCAGCTTAGCTGGAGAGAACACCGGGGAGCTGTTTTTT
v_call: TRBV30; d_call: TRBD1; clone_size: NA; j_call: TRBJ1-2; cdr3_aa: CAWSGTGADGYTF; cdr3_nt: TGTGCCTGGAGTGGGACAGGAGCAGATGGCTACACCTTC
v_call: TRBV4-2; d_call: NA; clone_size: few; j_call: TRBJ1-2; cdr3_aa: CASSQGNYGYTF; cdr3_nt: TGTGCCAGCAGCCAAGGGAACTATGGCTACACCTTC
v_call: TRBV29-1; d_call: NA; clone_size: few; j_call: TRBJ2-7; cdr3_aa: CSVEDPQGSREQYF; cdr3_nt: TGCAGCGTTGAAGATCCCCAGGGATCGCGGGAGCAGTACTTC
v_call: TRBV30; d_call: TRBD1; clone_size: NA; j_call: TRBJ2-5; cdr3_aa: CAWGTGAAETQYF; cdr3_nt: TGTGCCTGGGGGACAGGGGCGGCGGAGACCCAGTACTTC
v_call: TRBV29-1; d_call: TRBD2; clone_size: NA; j_call: TRBJ2-1; cdr3_aa: CSVEWSGGYNEQFF; cdr3_nt: TGCAGCGTTGAATGGAGCGGGGGTTACAATGAGCAGTTCTTC